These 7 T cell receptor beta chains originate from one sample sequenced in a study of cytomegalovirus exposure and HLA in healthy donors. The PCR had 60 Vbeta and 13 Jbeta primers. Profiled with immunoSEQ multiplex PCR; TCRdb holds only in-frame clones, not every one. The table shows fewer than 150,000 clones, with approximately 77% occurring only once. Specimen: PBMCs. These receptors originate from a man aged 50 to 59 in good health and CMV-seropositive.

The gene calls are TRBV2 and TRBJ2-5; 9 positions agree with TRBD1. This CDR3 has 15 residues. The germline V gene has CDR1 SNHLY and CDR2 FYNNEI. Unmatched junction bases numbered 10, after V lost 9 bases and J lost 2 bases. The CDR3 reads CARRTTGGGQETQYF. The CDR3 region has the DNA TGTGCCAGACGAACGACAGGGGGAGGTCAAGAGACCCAGTACTTC.

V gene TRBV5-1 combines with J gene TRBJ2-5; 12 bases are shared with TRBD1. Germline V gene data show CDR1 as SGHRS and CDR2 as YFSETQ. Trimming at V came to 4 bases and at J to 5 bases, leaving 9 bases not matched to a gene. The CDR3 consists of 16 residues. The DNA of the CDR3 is TGCGCCAGCAGCCGGGGACAGGGGGCAGTTAGGGAGACCCAGTACTTC. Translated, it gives CASSRGQGAVRETQYF.

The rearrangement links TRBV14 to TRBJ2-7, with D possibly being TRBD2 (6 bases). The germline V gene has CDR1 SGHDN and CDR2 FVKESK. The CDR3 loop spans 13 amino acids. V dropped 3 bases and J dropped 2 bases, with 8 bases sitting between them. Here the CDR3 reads CASSQGLTYEQYF. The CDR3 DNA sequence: TGTGCCAGCAGCCAGGGACTCACCTACGAGCAGTACTTC.

The CDR3 spells CASSRGKETQYF. CDR3 nucleotide sequence: TGTGCCAGCTCACGAGGAAAAGAGACCCAGTACTTC. The gene calls are TRBV18 and TRBJ2-5, with D hard to call. Trimming left V 4 bases short and J 3 bases short, with 6 bases between. Germline CDR1 reads KGHSH; CDR2 reads LQKENI. This CDR3 is 12 amino acids long.

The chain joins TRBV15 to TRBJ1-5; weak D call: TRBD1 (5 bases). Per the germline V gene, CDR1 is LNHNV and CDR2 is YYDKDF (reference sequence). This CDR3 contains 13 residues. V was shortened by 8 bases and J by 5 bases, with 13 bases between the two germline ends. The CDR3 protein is CATALGEDQPQHF. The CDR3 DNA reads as TGTGCCACCGCTTTGGGGGAGGATCAGCCCCAGCATTTT.

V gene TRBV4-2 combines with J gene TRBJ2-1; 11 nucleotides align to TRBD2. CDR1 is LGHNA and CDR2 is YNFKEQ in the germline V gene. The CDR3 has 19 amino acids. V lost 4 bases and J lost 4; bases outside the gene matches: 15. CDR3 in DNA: TGTGCCAGCAGCCTCCTCAGGGGGTTACTAGCGGGAGTATACAATGAGCAGTTCTTC. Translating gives CASSLLRGLLAGVYNEQFF.

CDR3 coding DNA: TGTGCCAGCAGCTTTGGGGCTTCACCCCTCCACTTT. This sequence encodes CASSFGASPLHF. This chain links TRBV5-4 with TRBJ1-6; weak D call: TRBD1 (5 bases). V lost 2 bases and J 9 bases, leaving 6 bases between the germline ends. This CDR3 region has 12 residues. Per the germline V gene, CDR1 is SGHNT and CDR2 is YYREEE (reference sequence).